A selection of T cell receptor beta chains follows, all from one sample in a study of cytomegalovirus exposure and HLA in healthy donors. Libraries were prepared by immunoSEQ multiplex PCR; TCRdb keeps only in-frame clonotypes and omits some of them. Of fewer than 250,000 clones in the sample, about three quarters are singletons; the top ten hold approximately 1.8%. Sample: PBMCs. The receptors come from a male donor in good health and CMV-seronegative. CDR3s include the opening cysteine and the closing phenylalanine or tryptophan. A D gene is named only where the DNA matches it firmly. The size field is filled for only some rows; it gives once, few, many or a size class.

v_call: TRBV9
clone_size: NA
d_call: NA
j_call: TRBJ2-1
cdr3_aa: CASSDSNEDEQFF
cdr3_nt: TGTGCCAGCAGCGATAGCAATGAGGATGAGCAGTTCTTC

v_call: TRBV25-1
clone_size: NA
d_call: NA
j_call: TRBJ1-3
cdr3_aa: CASSERRGSGNTIYF
cdr3_nt: TGTGCCAGCAGTGAAAGGAGGGGCTCTGGAAACACCATATATTTT

v_call: TRBV28
clone_size: NA
d_call: TRBD1
j_call: TRBJ2-3
cdr3_aa: CASSPGTGFSTDTQYF
cdr3_nt: TGTGCCAGCAGTCCAGGGACAGGGTTTAGCACAGATACGCAGTATTTT

v_call: TRBV28
clone_size: NA
d_call: TRBD1
j_call: TRBJ1-1
cdr3_aa: CASSYPGTGAEAFF
cdr3_nt: TGTGCCAGCAGCTACCCAGGGACAGGAGCTGAAGCTTTCTTT

v_call: TRBV11-1
clone_size: NA
d_call: NA
j_call: TRBJ1-1
cdr3_aa: CASSGGRSGTEAFF
cdr3_nt: TGTGCCAGCAGCGGCGGACGGTCGGGAACTGAAGCTTTCTTT

v_call: TRBV27
clone_size: NA
d_call: TRBD1
j_call: TRBJ1-1
cdr3_aa: CASSPADRGAGTEAFF
cdr3_nt: TGTGCCAGCAGTCCTGCGGACAGGGGCGCCGGCACTGAAGCTTTCTTT

v_call: TRBV7-2
clone_size: NA
d_call: NA
j_call: TRBJ2-7
cdr3_aa: CASTQGRGSSYEQYF
cdr3_nt: TGTGCCAGCACCCAAGGGCGGGGAAGCTCCTACGAGCAGTACTTC

v_call: TRBV5-1
clone_size: few
d_call: NA
j_call: TRBJ1-1
cdr3_aa: CASSPYRMGNTEAFF
cdr3_nt: TGCGCCAGCAGCCCATACAGGATGGGTAACACTGAAGCTTTCTTT

v_call: TRBV7-3
clone_size: once
d_call: NA
j_call: TRBJ2-3
cdr3_aa: CASSLKGADSGNTDTQYF
cdr3_nt: TGTGCCAGCAGCTTAAAGGGGGCTGATAGCGGAAACACAGATACGCAGTATTTT

v_call: TRBV10-3
clone_size: NA
d_call: NA
j_call: TRBJ2-7
cdr3_aa: CAISLGGGYEQYF
cdr3_nt: TGTGCCATCAGTCTCGGCGGAGGCTACGAGCAGTACTTC

v_call: TRBV4-2
clone_size: NA
d_call: NA
j_call: TRBJ1-5
cdr3_aa: CASSQDVYRNQPQHF
cdr3_nt: TGTGCCAGCAGCCAAGACGTGTATCGGAATCAGCCCCAGCATTTT

v_call: TRBV5-1
clone_size: NA
d_call: NA
j_call: TRBJ1-1
cdr3_aa: CASRPTGIGEAFF
cdr3_nt: TGCGCCAGCAGACCCACAGGGATTGGTGAAGCTTTCTTT

v_call: TRBV7-2
clone_size: NA
d_call: NA
j_call: TRBJ2-3
cdr3_aa: CASTLDLSSDTQYF
cdr3_nt: TGTGCCAGCACTTTGGACTTAAGTTCAGATACGCAGTATTTT

v_call: TRBV19
clone_size: NA
d_call: TRBD1
j_call: TRBJ1-5
cdr3_aa: CASSRRTGGGQPQHF
cdr3_nt: TGTGCCAGTAGTAGAAGGACAGGGGGCGGACAGCCCCAGCATTTT

v_call: TRBV27
clone_size: NA
d_call: NA
j_call: TRBJ1-1
cdr3_aa: CASSSGQDTEAFF
cdr3_nt: TGTGCCAGCAGTTCTGGACAAGACACTGAAGCTTTCTTT

v_call: TRBV5-4
clone_size: NA
d_call: TRBD1
j_call: TRBJ2-1
cdr3_aa: CASSGRQGSYNEQFF
cdr3_nt: TGTGCCAGCAGCGGAAGACAGGGCAGCTACAATGAGCAGTTCTTC

v_call: TRBV19
clone_size: NA
d_call: NA
j_call: TRBJ1-1
cdr3_aa: CASTLGGDGMNTEALF
cdr3_nt: TGTGCCAGCACCCTCGGGGGAGACGGCATGAACACTGAAGCTCTCTTT